Reported below is one TCR beta chain. Its antigen is unidentified. The ends lost 3 bases at V and 9 bases at J; junction bases unmatched: 7. The CDR3 runs 14 residues. Germline V gene sequence: CDR1 SEHNR, CDR2 FQNEAQ (reference sequence). These data come from a study of T cells in Graves' hyperthyroidism and ophthalmopathy. Study results and caveats: Most clonotypes expanded in thyroid above 0.001 were likewise present in blood. Before onset, by a median of approximately 6.2 months, the model predicted ophthalmopathy. Classification by a 13 V-J model distinguished ophthalmopathy from stable hyperthyroidism.

Each diagnosis drew on symptoms, thyroxine, TRAb, thyroid ultrasound and orbital computed tomography findings. Amplification yielded TCR beta CDR3 regions, with RNA transcripts as the source. The HTBI set primed first-round TCR CDR3 RT-PCR. TCRdb fed the multiplex PCR reads into MiXCR, producing one record per CDR3 protein. The sample records 500,000 to 700,000 distinct CDR3 sequences, 15% to 20% being singletons. The source of this sequence is a woman aged 18-35 years with Graves' hyperthyroidism. The sequencing sample was made of blood. The chain uses TRBV7-9 and TRBJ2-1; 8 bases line up with TRBD2. CDR3 loop: CASSFRTGGGEQFF. DNA of the CDR3: TGTGCCAGCAGCTTCCGGACGGGAGGGGGTGAGCAGTTCTTC.